The rows below give T cell receptor beta chains drawn from one sample of a study of T cell repertoires in cytomegalovirus infection. MiXCR, run by TCRdb on the reads, gives a single entry per CDR3 protein. This repertoire shows fewer than 550,000 distinct CDR3 sequences, 16% found once; its top ten account for 24%. Sequenced: CD8+ T cells from PBMCs. The receptor source for this set is a human donor in good health (CMV status not recorded). Some clones in this sample may be carry-over from other donors' samples. Each CDR3 is given with its conserved first and last residue. D genes are given only for firm matches. Size tells how often a clone was seen (once, few, many) or the class of an expanded clone, and some rows leave it out.

v_call	d_call	cdr3_length	clone_size	j_call	cdr3_aa	cdr3_nt
TRBV19	NA	12	few	TRBJ1-5	CASSWPNQPQHF	TGTGCCAGTAGTTGGCCCAATCAGCCCCAGCATTTT
TRBV29-1	NA	13	NA	TRBJ2-2	CSAHRANTGELFF	TGCAGCGCGCACAGGGCGAACACCGGGGAGCTGTTTTTT
TRBV12-3/TRBV12-4	NA	15	many	TRBJ1-2	CASSPTGTHNYGYTF	TGTGCCAGCAGTCCTACAGGGACCCACAACTATGGCTACACCTTC
TRBV27	TRBD1	15	few	TRBJ1-6	CASSFGQGSNSPLHF	TGTGCCAGCAGTTTCGGACAGGGGTCCAATTCACCCCTCCACTTT
TRBV10-3	TRBD1	12	many	TRBJ2-7	CAIMSGGTEQYF	TGTGCCATCATGTCAGGGGGAACCGAGCAGTACTTC
TRBV7-8	NA	14	many	TRBJ1-4	CASSEGRSNEKLFF	TGTGCCAGCAGCGAGGGACGGTCTAATGAAAAACTGTTTTTT
TRBV27	NA	14	few	TRBJ1-1	CASSDGLRNTEAFF	TGTGCCAGCAGTGATGGACTCCGGAACACTGAAGCTTTCTTT
TRBV7-9	TRBD1	16	NA	TRBJ1-3	CASSFRTGSSGNTIYF	TGTGCCAGCAGCTTCAGGACAGGCAGCTCTGGAAACACCATATATTTT
TRBV27	TRBD2	16	NA	TRBJ2-2	CASSLSAGGWAGELFF	TGTGCCAGCAGTTTATCCGCGGGGGGGTGGGCCGGGGAGCTGTTTTTT
TRBV7-9	NA	12	many	TRBJ2-7	CASSQGGGEQYF	TGTGCCAGCAGTCAAGGGGGGGGCGAGCAGTACTTC
TRBV11-2	NA	12	few	TRBJ2-3	CASTGEGDTQYF	TGTGCCAGCACCGGAGAAGGAGATACGCAGTATTTT
TRBV19	NA	12	many	TRBJ2-1	CASSIGKNEQFF	TGTGCCAGTAGTATAGGGAAGAATGAGCAGTTCTTC
TRBV6-1	NA	15	many	TRBJ2-1	CASVPPESSYNEQFF	TGTGCCAGTGTACCGCCGGAAAGCTCCTACAATGAGCAGTTCTTC
TRBV29-1	NA	11	few	TRBJ2-1	CSVEDGYEQFF	TGCAGCGTTGAAGACGGCTATGAGCAGTTCTTC
TRBV10-1	NA	16	few	TRBJ2-1	CASSDGGDRRYNEQFF	TGCGCCAGCAGCGACGGTGGGGACCGTAGGTACAATGAGCAGTTCTTC
TRBV19	TRBD1	14	few	TRBJ2-1	CASAARGHGNEQFF	TGTGCCAGTGCCGCCAGGGGGCATGGGAATGAGCAGTTCTTC
TRBV29-1	NA	11	few	TRBJ2-1	CSVPKLGEQFF	TGCAGCGTTCCCAAGCTGGGTGAGCAGTTCTTC
TRBV7-9	TRBD2	14	many	TRBJ2-1	CASSSGGSHNEQFF	TGTGCCAGCAGCTCTGGCGGGAGCCACAATGAGCAGTTCTTC
TRBV5-5	TRBD1	16	few	TRBJ2-2	CASSFGQGVWSGELFF	TGTGCCAGCAGCTTCGGACAGGGCGTTTGGTCCGGGGAGCTGTTTTTT
TRBV11-3	NA	12	many	TRBJ2-1	CASSLGPYEQFF	TGTGCCAGCAGCTTAGGCCCGTATGAGCAGTTCTTC
TRBV7-2	NA	14	many	TRBJ2-7	CAIILGPTPYEQYF	TGTGCCATCATACTCGGGCCTACGCCCTACGAGCAGTACTTC
TRBV27	NA	15	many	TRBJ2-7	CASSLRLGRLYEQYF	TGTGCCAGCAGTTTAAGGCTGGGACGGCTCTACGAGCAGTACTTC
TRBV4-1	NA	18	many	TRBJ2-2	CASSQRYGGTPNTGELFF	TGCGCCAGCAGCCAACGCTATGGGGGGACACCTAACACCGGGGAGCTGTTTTTT
TRBV4-1	NA	13	many	TRBJ1-1	CASRRGGNTEAFF	TGCGCCAGCCGAAGGGGGGGGAACACTGAAGCTTTCTTT
TRBV7-6	NA	15	many	TRBJ2-5	CASSLIRHTQETQYF	TGTGCCAGCAGCTTAATTCGACATACCCAAGAGACCCAGTACTTC
TRBV7-9	NA	16	many	TRBJ1-1	CASSSSSYRDGAEAFF	TGTGCCAGCAGCTCATCTTCGTACAGGGACGGTGCTGAAGCTTTCTTT
TRBV7-3	TRBD2	15	few	TRBJ2-5	CASSQTSGREETQYF	TGTGCCAGCAGCCAGACTAGCGGGAGGGAGGAGACCCAGTACTTC
TRBV5-1	NA	16	few	TRBJ2-7	CASSLTPAGSHYEQYF	TGCGCCAGCAGCTTGACCCCAGCGGGTAGCCACTACGAGCAGTACTTC
TRBV24-1	TRBD1	14	NA	TRBJ2-2	CATSGQGAIGELFF	TGTGCCACCAGTGGACAGGGGGCGATCGGGGAGCTGTTTTTT
TRBV2	NA	12	NA	TRBJ2-5	CASEALEETQYF	TGTGCCAGCGAAGCCCTTGAAGAGACCCAGTACTTC
TRBV9	NA	15	many	TRBJ2-7	CASSVDIGYTYEQYF	TGTGCCAGCAGCGTAGACATAGGGTACACCTACGAGCAGTACTTC
TRBV20-1	TRBD1	14	few	TRBJ1-2	CSARDRGTGYGYTF	TGCAGTGCTAGAGATCGAGGGACAGGCTATGGCTACACCTTC
TRBV29-1	TRBD2	14	few	TRBJ2-1	CSVPGGLSYNEQFF	TGCAGCGTTCCGGGGGGGCTCTCCTACAATGAGCAGTTCTTC
TRBV3-1	TRBD1	14	once	TRBJ2-7	CASSQVGQNYEQYF	TGTGCCAGCAGCCAAGTGGGACAGAACTACGAGCAGTACTTC
TRBV7-6	TRBD2	19	NA	TRBJ2-5	CASSLWDRTSGGAGETQYF	TGTGCCAGCAGCTTATGGGACCGGACTAGCGGGGGGGCCGGGGAGACCCAGTACTTC
TRBV7-6	TRBD1	15	many	TRBJ2-7	CASSPSIGTGYEQYF	TGTGCCAGCAGTCCATCCATAGGGACAGGGTACGAGCAGTACTTC
TRBV11-2	TRBD2	18	NA	TRBJ2-5	CASSFPSAGGGNQETQYF	TGTGCCAGCAGCTTCCCCTCCGCGGGGGGAGGCAACCAAGAGACCCAGTACTTC
TRBV25-1	NA	14	few	TRBJ2-1	CASSEGRGTNEQFF	TGTGCCAGCAGTGAAGGCCGGGGGACCAATGAGCAGTTCTTC
TRBV7-3	TRBD2	16	many	TRBJ2-3	CASSLDATSGRVTQYF	TGTGCCAGCAGCTTAGACGCGACTAGCGGGAGAGTTACGCAGTATTTT
TRBV5-6	NA	13	many	TRBJ2-7	CASSLAARYEQYF	TGTGCCAGCAGCTTGGCAGCGCGCTACGAGCAGTACTTC
TRBV5-6	TRBD2	16	few	TRBJ2-5	CASSAGGSLNLLAQYF	TGTGCCAGCAGCGCCGGGGGGAGTTTGAATTTGTTGGCCCAGTACTTC
TRBV6-5	NA	16	many	TRBJ2-3	CASSYSRHQNTDTQYF	TGTGCCAGCAGTTACTCGAGACACCAAAACACAGATACGCAGTATTTT
TRBV24-1	NA	16	many	TRBJ2-6	CATSDSFSSGANVLTF	TGTGCCACCAGTGATTCGTTCAGCTCTGGGGCCAACGTCCTGACTTTC
TRBV11-2	NA	16	once	TRBJ2-5	CASSSSDSGGIETQYF	TGTGCCAGCAGCTCATCGGACAGCGGAGGAATAGAGACCCAGTACTTC
TRBV27	TRBD1	18	few	TRBJ2-6	CASSSRDSGPSGANVLTF	TGTGCCAGCAGTTCTAGGGACAGCGGCCCCTCTGGGGCCAACGTCCTGACTTTC
TRBV10-2	NA	14	NA	TRBJ2-7	CASLDSLISYEQYF	TGCGCCAGCCTGGACAGTCTGATCTCCTACGAGCAGTACTTC
TRBV27	NA	14	few	TRBJ1-1	CASMPGTMNTEAFF	TGTGCCAGCATGCCTGGAACCATGAACACTGAAGCTTTCTTT
TRBV4-1	NA	15	few	TRBJ1-6	CASSQEASYNSPLHF	TGCGCCAGCAGCCAAGAAGCCTCCTATAATTCACCCCTCCACTTT